This entry concerns a single TCR beta chain. This specimen includes other DNA sequences encoding the same CDR3. This CDR3 is built from 13 residues. V was pared by 6 bases and J by 5 bases, with 3 bases of the junction left unmatched. CDR1 MNHEY and CDR2 SVGAGI come from the germline V gene. Sequencing was performed with immunoSEQ multiplex PCR; in TCRdb, only in-frame clones are kept and a portion is missing. The profile shows about 1,500,000 clones, over 95% of them singletons. These data come from a study of shared clonotypes between healthy human individuals. The chain recombines TRBV6-5 with TRBJ1-2; TRBD1 agrees at 10 bases. The origin of this receptor is a man aged 25 to 40 in good health. The sample consisted of naive CD4+ T cells sorted from blood. The subset is: CD45RA+ positively selected. CDR3 DNA sequence: TGTGCCAGCAGCTCGGACAGGGGGTATGGCTACACCTTC. It specifies CASSSDRGYGYTF.